The following is a T cell receptor (beta chain) sequence with its context. The antigen remains undetermined. The data stem from a study of cytomegalovirus exposure and HLA in healthy donors. Looking at the study overall: Most genotyped donors, approximately 81% of about 400, had Caucasian-associated genetic ancestry.

Germline CDR1 is SGHVS and CDR2 is FQNEAQ. CDR3 size: 15 residues. The trim removed 2 bases at V and 6 bases at J, leaving 6 bases unmatched. General observations from the study: In an earlier analysis, about 87% or about 30%: the productive usage of most TCR beta V segments.

Primers included in the PCR were 60 Vbeta and 13 Jbeta primers. Measured with immunoSEQ multiplex PCR; TCRdb has only the in-frame clones, and not every one. The sample contains about 170,000 clones, approximately 85% of which appear only once. The chain uses TRBV7-8 and TRBJ2-7; 11 nucleotides line up with TRBD1. The sequence was collected from a man aged 25-45 years in good health and CMV-seropositive. Sequences were obtained from PBMCs. This CDR3 is CASSLQRDRGGEQYF. CDR3 sequence (DNA): TGTGCCAGCAGCTTACAGCGGGACAGGGGGGGCGAGCAGTACTTC.